The TCR beta chain under discussion was sequenced for a study of blood T cell repertoires in COVID-19. The wider study: The analysed material was cDNA or gDNA that came from T cells, B-cell-depleted T cells, or PBMCs.

Per the germline V gene, CDR1 is SGHTS and CDR2 is YDEGEE. This CDR3 region has 12 residues. V shed 4 bases, J shed 8 bases, and the junction held 5 bases outside the gene matches. As handled by the study authors: Quantification of nucleated cells was approximated via reference gene primer amplification. Assay: immunoSEQ multiplex PCR; the TCRdb copy retains only in-frame clones and omits some. That table gives V, J and clone size, and the DNA gave D and trimming. The sample carries 46,000 or so clones, about nine tenths recorded once. This sequence originates from a man in his sixties or seventies with active COVID-19. Sequencing was performed on peripheral blood. This rearrangement joins TRBV5-8 to TRBJ1-2; 7 bases are a match to TRBD1. The chain's CDR3 is CASSTRGYGYTF. The CDR3 DNA is TGTGCCAGCAGCACCAGGGGGTACGGCTACACCTTC.